Below are 27 T cell receptor beta chains sequenced from a single sample in a study of graft-versus-host responses after intestinal transplantation. The protocol was immunoSEQ multiplex PCR, while the TCRdb copy is restricted to in-frame clones and leaves out a portion. The profile shows approximately 16,000 clones, around 63% of them singletons. Processing released intraepithelial and lamina propria lymphocytes from the graft tissue. The source material was ileum tissue, sampled 524 days after transplant. All receptors derive from a human patient who received an intestinal transplant, so some T cells may come from the graft donor.

V gene TRBV12-2 combines with J gene TRBJ2-7; the table's TRBD1 call for D was not verified on the DNA. TRBV12-2 is noted as a pseudogene. CDR3 length: 14 amino acids. The CDR3 DNA is TGTGCAAGTCGCTTATACAGGGGGTTTCACGAGCAGTACTTC. It encodes CASRLYRGFHEQYF.

The V call is TRBV13, the J call TRBJ1-2; no clear D. CDR3 length: 13 amino acids. Trimming shortened V by 1 base and J by 4 bases, and 7 bases separated the two germline ends. The germline V gene has CDR1 PRHDT and CDR2 FYEKMQ (reference sequence). In DNA form, the CDR3 reads TGTGCCAGCAGCTTAGAAGAGTTCTATGGCTACACCTTC. Translated: CASSLEEFYGYTF.

The V gene is TRBV25-1, the J gene TRBJ2-7; the match to TRBD1 covers 9 bases. The CDR3 contains 14 residues. Unmatched junction bases numbered 4, after V lost 2 bases and J lost 5 bases. From germline, CDR1 is MGHDK and CDR2 SYGVNS. The CDR3 DNA reads as TGTGCCAGCAGTGAAGGGGACAGGGCAAACGAGCAGTACTTC. It specifies CASSEGDRANEQYF.

J is TRBJ2-7 and V is TRBV10-3; 7 bases agree with TRBD2. CDR1 and CDR2 from the germline V gene are ENHRY and SYGVKD. The CDR3 is made up of 16 amino acids. Trimming removed 2 bases from V and 7 bases from J; junction bases left unmatched: 14. The CDR3 nucleotides are TGTGCCATCAGTGAGGGGAGTCCGTGGGGGGGGAGGGAGCAGTACTTC. Amino acids: CAISEGSPWGGREQYF.

The chain joins TRBV15 to TRBJ2-7; possible D gene TRBD2, 6 bases. The V end lost 5 bases, the J end lost 5 bases, and 19 bases lay between the germline ends. CDR1 and CDR2 (germline): LNHNV, YYDKDF (reference sequence). The CDR3 consists of 15 residues. CDR3 coding DNA: TGTGCCACCAGCTCCTCAGTCCGGGGGTCTGACGAGCAGTACTTC. The encoded protein is CATSSSVRGSDEQYF.

This clone was found a few times. The sample has other DNA sequences that encode this CDR3 too. CDR3 bases: TGTGCCAGTAGTATTGGGCTAGCGGGGGGGAACGAGCAGTTCTTC. Residues: CASSIGLAGGNEQFF. This chain joins TRBV19 and TRBJ2-1; 12 nucleotides align to TRBD2. Germline lookup yields CDR1 LNHDA and CDR2 SQIVND (reference sequence). V lost 3 bases, J lost 10 bases, and 7 bases stayed unmatched. The length of the CDR3 is 15 residues.

The chain is built from TRBV23-1 and TRBJ2-2, with D unresolved. TRBV23-1 is annotated as an ORF whose role is uncertain. Trimming removed 10 bases from V and 8 bases from J, with 17 bases in between. The CDR3 covers 13 residues. CDR3 amino acids: CATAQHRRGELFF. The CDR3 DNA reads TGCGCCACCGCCCAACACAGAAGAGGGGAGCTGTTTTTT.

The chain is built from TRBV6-4 and TRBJ1-1; 8 nucleotides align to TRBD1. CDR1 is MRHNA, CDR2 SNTAGT, per germline. The CDR3 contains 13 residues. Unmatched junction bases numbered 4, after V lost 4 bases and J lost 6 bases. The CDR3: CASSADRASEAFF. CDR3 in DNA: TGTGCCAGCAGTGCGGACAGGGCCTCTGAAGCTTTCTTT.

This chain connects TRBV6-4 to TRBJ1-2, with TRBD1 as a possible D gene (5 bases). There are 13 residues in the CDR3. V dropped 4 bases and J dropped 9 bases, with 15 bases sitting between them. Germline loops: CDR1 MRHNA, CDR2 SNTAGT. In DNA form, the CDR3 reads TGTGCCAGCAGTGGCTCCGGTAGGACAAGCTACACCTTC. It codes for CASSGSGRTSYTF.

This clone has a handful of counts. V usage is TRBV7-8 and J usage is TRBJ2-6, with 11 nucleotides matching TRBD2. Per the germline V gene, CDR1 is SGHVS and CDR2 is FQNEAQ. V gave up 2 bases and J gave up 0 bases; unmatched junction bases: 6. CDR3 length: 19 residues. The CDR3 DNA reads as TGTGCCAGCAGCTTACATGTACTAGCGGGGGTCTCTGGGGCCAACGTCCTGACTTTC. Its protein is CASSLHVLAGVSGANVLTF.

V gene TRBV29-1 combines with J gene TRBJ1-2; 8 bases line up with TRBD1. Germline-derived CDR1 and CDR2 are SQVTM and ANQGSEA. With 4 bases clipped from V and 1 base from J, the junction kept 5 bases outside the gene matches. This CDR3 region has 14 residues. CDR3 sequence (DNA): TGCAGCGTTGCGCGGACAGGGAATAACTATGGCTACACCTTC. It codes for CSVARTGNNYGYTF.

The rearrangement links TRBV4-1 to TRBJ1-1, with D perhaps matching TRBD1 (6 bases). The V gene lost 4 bases and the J gene lost 0 bases, with 12 bases spanning the gap. CDR3 length: 15 amino acids. CDR1 and CDR2 from the germline V gene are MGHRA and YSYEKL. Written as DNA, the CDR3 is TGCGCCAGCAGCCCACGGGACACCCTGAACACTGAAGCTTTCTTT. It is translated as CASSPRDTLNTEAFF.

This clone was picked up one time. The gene calls are TRBV7-2 and TRBJ1-4; 9 bases agree with TRBD1. The CDR3 has 14 amino acids. With 3 bases clipped from V and 6 bases from J, the junction kept 2 bases outside the gene matches. Germline V gene lookup returns CDR1 SGHTA and CDR2 FQGNSA. DNA for the CDR3: TGTGCCAGCAGCTTGGACAGGGGATATGAAAAACTGTTTTTT. Amino acids: CASSLDRGYEKLFF.

The chain links TRBV4-3 to TRBJ2-1; 9 bases map to TRBD1. Germline V lookup: CDR1 LGHNA, CDR2 YSLEER. The CDR3 loop spans 15 amino acids. With 3 bases clipped from V and 6 bases from J, the junction kept 6 bases outside the gene matches. In DNA, the CDR3 is TGCGCCAGCAGCCACGACAGGGGGTTCACCAATGAGCAGTTCTTC. Its protein is CASSHDRGFTNEQFF.

The chain carries TRBV6-6 and TRBJ2-2; 10 bases map to TRBD1. CDR1 and CDR2 (germline): MNHNY, SVGAGI (reference sequence). The CDR3 consists of 16 residues. With V trimmed by 5 bases and J by 5 bases, 8 bases remained unmatched. CDR3 bases: TGTGCCAGCAGTCCTCCCGGGACAGGGGAAACCGGGGAGCTGTTTTTT. This sequence encodes CASSPPGTGETGELFF.

The chain carries TRBV12-5 and TRBJ2-3; D might be TRBD1 (5 bases). CDR1 is LGHNT, CDR2 FRNRAP, per germline. Trimming pared 5 bases from V and 1 base from J, leaving 7 bases between. This CDR3 has 13 amino acids. The CDR3 here is CASGPQGTDTQYF. The CDR3 nucleotides are TGTGCTAGTGGTCCACAGGGCACAGATACGCAGTATTTT.

This rearrangement joins TRBV6-1 to TRBJ2-7; TRBD1 agrees at 8 bases. This CDR3 contains 14 residues. Germline V gives CDR1 MNHNS, CDR2 SASEGT. The junction had 4 bases not matched to a gene; V was cut back by 5 bases and J by 1 base. The CDR3 region is CASSRTGRSYEQYF. CDR3 sequence (DNA): TGTGCCAGCAGTAGGACAGGGAGGTCCTACGAGCAGTACTTC.

This chain joins TRBV5-4 and TRBJ1-4; possibly TRBD1 for D (5 bases). V dropped 4 bases and J dropped 5 bases, with 18 bases sitting between them. This CDR3 region has 16 residues. In germline, CDR1 is SGHNT, CDR2 YYREEE (reference sequence). This CDR3 reads CASSPGGTAQNEKLFF. The CDR3 DNA is TGTGCCAGCAGCCCGGGCGGGACTGCGCAAAATGAAAAACTGTTTTTT.

The V gene is TRBV30, the J gene TRBJ2-7; 7 bases match TRBD2. The CDR3 consists of 15 residues. In germline, CDR1 is GTSNPN, CDR2 SVGIG (reference sequence). The ends lost 3 bases at V and 0 bases at J; junction bases unmatched: 8. Written as DNA, the CDR3 is TGTGCCTGGAGAACCTCCGGGGGGAGCTCCTACGAGCAGTACTTC. Translated: CAWRTSGGSSYEQYF.

This chain's CDR3 is CASSSLGGGLQPQHF. CDR3 bases: TGTGCCAGCAGTTCACTTGGCGGGGGGCTTCAGCCCCAGCATTTT. The J gene is TRBJ1-5, the V gene TRBV6-5; TRBD1 might be the D (6 bases). Trimming pared 4 bases from V and 6 bases from J, leaving 16 bases between. The length of the CDR3 is 15 residues. The germline gives CDR1 MNHEY, CDR2 SVGAGI.

The rearrangement joins TRBV5-1 to TRBJ1-4; a possible D gene is TRBD1 (5 bases). The CDR3 has 18 amino acids. V shed 0 bases and J shed 0 bases, with 15 bases lying between them. CDR1 is SGHRS, CDR2 YFSETQ, per germline. CDR3: CASSLVPQGGATNEKLFF. The CDR3, as DNA: TGCGCCAGCAGCTTGGTCCCCCAGGGTGGTGCAACTAATGAAAAACTGTTTTTT. Supplemented by reference TRBV5-1 and TRBJ1-4, the full variable domain reads KAGVTQTPRYLIKTRGQQVTLSCSPISGHRSVSWYQQTPGQGLQFLFEYFSETQRNKGNFPGRFSGRQFSNSRSEMNVSTLELGDSALYLCASSLVPQGGATNEKLFFGSGTQLSVL.

V is TRBV21-1 and J is TRBJ2-7; no DNA check was done on the table's D call, TRBD2. TRBV21-1 is a pseudogene segment. This CDR3 has 15 amino acids. CDR3 loop: CASSKGGTLSYEQYF. CDR3 in DNA: TGTGCCAGCAGCAAAGGCGGGACCTTATCCTACGAGCAGTACTTC.

The CDR3 DNA sequence: TGTGCCAGTAGTATCAAAGCGGGGTACACCGGGGAGCTGTTTTTT. Translation: CASSIKAGYTGELFF. This chain uses TRBV19 with TRBJ2-2; TRBD2 matches 7 bases. Germline lookup yields CDR1 LNHDA and CDR2 SQIVND (reference sequence). The CDR3 loop spans 15 amino acids. Trimming cost V 3 bases and J 3 bases; bases outside gene matches: 4.

The chain employs TRBV7-9 and TRBJ1-4; 7 bases match TRBD1. CDR3 size: 16 residues. Germline V gene sequence: CDR1 SEHNR, CDR2 FQNEAQ (reference sequence). Trimming took 5 bases from V and 5 from J; bases not matched to a gene: 11. In DNA form, the CDR3 reads TGTGCCAGCAGCCCCAGAACAGGGGTGGAGAATGAAAAACTGTTTTTT. It yields the protein CASSPRTGVENEKLFF.

This clone was observed a handful of times. The same CDR3 also results from other DNA sequences found in this sample. V usage is TRBV10-2 and J usage is TRBJ1-2; 7 bases line up with TRBD1. The V gene end was trimmed by 3 bases and the J gene end by 8 bases; junction bases not matched to a gene: 6. Per germline, CDR1 WSHSY and CDR2 SAAADI. CDR3 length: 13 amino acids. In DNA form, the CDR3 reads TGCGCCAGCAGTGAATCGACAGGGAAGGGCTACACCTTC. This encodes CASSESTGKGYTF.

This clone is a singleton in its sample. The CDR3 spells CASSFEYGQRSGANVLTF. CDR3 bases: TGTGCCAGCAGTTTTGAGTACGGACAACGCTCTGGGGCCAACGTCCTGACTTTC. The chain has TRBV28 and TRBJ2-6; a weak D match, TRBD1 (5 bases). The germline V gene encodes CDR1 MDHEN and CDR2 SYDVKM. Trimming stripped 3 bases from V and 0 bases from J, with 15 bases between. The CDR3 extends over 18 amino acids.

This clone was recorded a few times. V and J are TRBV15 and TRBJ1-1, with TRBD1 matching 7 bases. The CDR3 is 14 residues long. V gave up 6 bases and J gave up 0 bases; unmatched junction bases: 4. The germline V gene has CDR1 LNHNV and CDR2 YYDKDF (reference sequence). The CDR3: CATRLGQLNTEAFF. In DNA form, the CDR3 reads TGTGCCACCAGACTGGGACAGCTGAACACTGAAGCTTTCTTT. Supplemented by reference TRBV15 and TRBJ1-1, the full variable domain reads DAMVIQNPRYQVTQFGKPVTLSCSQTLNHNVMYWYQQKSSQAPKLLFHYYDKDFNNEADTPDNFQSRRPNTSFCFLDIRSPGLGDTAMYLCATRLGQLNTEAFFGQGTRLTVV.